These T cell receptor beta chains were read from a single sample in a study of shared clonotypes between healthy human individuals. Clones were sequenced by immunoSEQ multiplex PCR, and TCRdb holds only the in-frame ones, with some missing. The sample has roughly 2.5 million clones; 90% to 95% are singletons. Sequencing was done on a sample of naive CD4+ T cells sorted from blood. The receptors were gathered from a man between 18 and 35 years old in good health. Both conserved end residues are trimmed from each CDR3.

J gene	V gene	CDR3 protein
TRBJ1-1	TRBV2	ASRYTQGSTEAF
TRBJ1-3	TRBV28	ASSFPTGTGNTIY
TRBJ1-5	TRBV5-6	ASSLRGNQPQH
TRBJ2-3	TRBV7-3	ASSETDTDTQY
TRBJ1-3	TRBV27	ASSTYRDSGNTIY
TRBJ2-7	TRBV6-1	ASRSSGSEQY
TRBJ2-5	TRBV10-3	ATHRDYQETQY
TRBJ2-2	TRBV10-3	AISPRGVGTGELF
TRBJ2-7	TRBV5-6	ASSQPYDGAEQY
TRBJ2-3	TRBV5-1	ASRVSPDRTDTQY
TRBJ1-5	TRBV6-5	ASSSSTGVGQPQH
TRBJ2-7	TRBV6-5	ASSLIAGVGEQY
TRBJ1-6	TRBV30	AWTVQGGNSPLH
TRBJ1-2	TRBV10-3	AISGTGSPMGYT
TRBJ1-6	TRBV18	ASSPPAGLSSYNSPLH
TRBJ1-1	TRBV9	ASSVDPGMNTEAF
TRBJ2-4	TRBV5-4	ASSSGGWGNIQY
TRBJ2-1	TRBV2	ASSDVVSYNEQF
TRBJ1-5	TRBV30	AWSRFNQPQH
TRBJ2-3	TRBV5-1	ASSPPGQGTGTQY
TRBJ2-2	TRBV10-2	ARSTGTSTGELF
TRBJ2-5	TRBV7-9	ASSSQGNLQETQY
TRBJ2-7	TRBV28	ASRRGGNYEQY
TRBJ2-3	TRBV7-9	ASSLTRDTDTQY
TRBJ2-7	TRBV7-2	ASSRGTGNPYEQY
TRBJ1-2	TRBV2	ASSDHSTGGQGYT
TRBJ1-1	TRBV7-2	ASSYDRTTEAF